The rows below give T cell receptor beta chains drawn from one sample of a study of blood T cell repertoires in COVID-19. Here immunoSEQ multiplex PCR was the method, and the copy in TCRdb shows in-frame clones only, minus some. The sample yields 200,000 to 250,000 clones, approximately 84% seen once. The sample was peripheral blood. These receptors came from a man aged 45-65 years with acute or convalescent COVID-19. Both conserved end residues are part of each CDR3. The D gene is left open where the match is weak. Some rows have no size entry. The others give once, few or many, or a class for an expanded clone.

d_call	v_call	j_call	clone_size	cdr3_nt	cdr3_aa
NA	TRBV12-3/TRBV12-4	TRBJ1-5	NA	TGTGCCAGCAGTTACGCGGGGAGTCAGCCCCAGCATTTT	CASSYAGSQPQHF
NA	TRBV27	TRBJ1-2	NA	TGTGCCAGCAGTTTACGCGCAGGGGACTATGGCTACACCTTC	CASSLRAGDYGYTF
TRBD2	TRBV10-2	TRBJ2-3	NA	TGCGCCAGCAGTGGGGAGGGTCTGACAGATACGCAGTATTTT	CASSGEGLTDTQYF
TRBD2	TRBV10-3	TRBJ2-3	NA	TGTGCCATCAGTGCTGCTAGCGGGGGCACAGATACGCAGTATTTT	CAISAASGGTDTQYF
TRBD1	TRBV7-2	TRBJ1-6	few	TGTGCCAGCAGCTTAGTCCGGAACAGGGGTTCACCCCTCCACTTT	CASSLVRNRGSPLHF
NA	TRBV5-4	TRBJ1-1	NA	TGTGCCAGCAGCCCCGCGACAGGTTCTCCGAACACTGAAGCTTTCTTT	CASSPATGSPNTEAFF
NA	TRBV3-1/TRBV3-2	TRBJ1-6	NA	TGTGCCAGCAGCCCCCAGGGAAGCAATTCACCCCTCCACTTT	CASSPQGSNSPLHF
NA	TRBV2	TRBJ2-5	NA	TGTGCCAGCAGGGTCCTGGGGGGAGAGACCCAGTACTTC	CASRVLGGETQYF
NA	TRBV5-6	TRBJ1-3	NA	TGTGCCAGCAGTACAAGTCCTCACTCTGGAAACACCATATATTTT	CASSTSPHSGNTIYF
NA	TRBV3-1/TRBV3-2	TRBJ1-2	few	TGTGCCAGCAGCCAAGGGGGGGACTACTATGGCTACACCTTC	CASSQGGDYYGYTF
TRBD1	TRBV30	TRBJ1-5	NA	TGTGCCTGGAACAGGGGCGACTATAGCAATCAGCCCCAGCATTTT	CAWNRGDYSNQPQHF
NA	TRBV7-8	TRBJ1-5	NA	TGTGCCAGCAGCTCCGATCAGGGTAGTTGGCAGCCCCAGCATTTT	CASSSDQGSWQPQHF
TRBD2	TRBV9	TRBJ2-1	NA	TGTGCCAGCAGCGTAGGCTCTAGCGGGGGGCCTAACAATGAGCAGTTCTTC	CASSVGSSGGPNNEQFF
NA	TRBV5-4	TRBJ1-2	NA	TGTGCCAGCAGCTTGGTGCAGGGAAACTATGGCTACACCTTC	CASSLVQGNYGYTF
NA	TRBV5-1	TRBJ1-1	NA	TGCGCCAGCAGCTTGGCCGGGGGGGCAGGCACTGAAGCTTTCTTT	CASSLAGGAGTEAFF